Each of the 13 T cell receptor beta chains below was sequenced from the same sample in a study of human T cells and chemical hapten exposure. As to time point: patch test 1, 2 weeks after DPC sensitization. Indicated treatment: therapeutic diphenylcyclopropenone sensitization with weekly scalp DPC. TCRdb used MiXCR to reprocess the RACE reads, holding one entry per CDR3 protein. The data hold 150,000 to 200,000 distinct CDR3 sequences, with about a fifth observed a single time. Sequenced material: whole blood, taken in connection with sensitization to the hapten diphenylcyclopropenone (DPC). The receptor set was obtained from a woman aged 45-65 years with alopecia areata. Some clones in this sample may be carry-over from other donors' samples.

This clonotype was detected only a few times. This rearrangement joins TRBV27 to TRBJ1-3, with 7 bases lining up with TRBD1. Trimming at V came to 0 bases and at J to 4 bases, leaving 3 bases not matched to a gene. Germline V lookup: CDR1 MNHEY, CDR2 SMNVEV (reference sequence). CDR3 length: 15 amino acids. The CDR3 region has the DNA TGTGCCAGCAGTTTATCGAAACAGGGGGGAAACACCATATATTTT. It translates to CASSLSKQGGNTIYF.

The chain links TRBV20-1 to TRBJ1-2; possible D gene TRBD1, 5 bases. Germline assignment: CDR1 DFQATT and CDR2 SNEGSKA (reference sequence). Deletions cut 3 bases from V and 0 bases from J, with 14 bases between. There are 15 residues in the CDR3. The CDR3 here is CSASASGAANYGYTF. The CDR3 nucleotides read TGCAGTGCTAGCGCTAGCGGGGCCGCTAACTATGGCTACACCTTC.

The chain has TRBV20-1 and TRBJ2-7, with TRBD1 identical over 8 bases. Trimming at V came to 5 bases and at J to 7 bases, leaving 13 bases not matched to a gene. The CDR3 totals 14 residues. Per the germline V gene, CDR1 is DFQATT and CDR2 is SNEGSKA (reference sequence). CDR3 sequence reads: CSARTLDRAGEQYF. Written as DNA, the CDR3 is TGCAGTGCTCGTACCCTGGACAGGGCGGGGGAGCAGTACTTC.

This clonotype occurred many times. This chain uses TRBV5-1 with TRBJ2-2, with D unresolved. Germline V gives CDR1 SGHRS, CDR2 YFSETQ. Deletions cut 0 bases from V and 0 bases from J, with 3 bases between. This CDR3 has 14 amino acids. The CDR3: CASSLGPNTGELFF. CDR3 DNA sequence: TGCGCCAGCAGCTTGGGACCGAACACCGGGGAGCTGTTTTTT.

The rearrangement uses TRBV5-5 and TRBJ2-1, with D unresolved. V lost 0 bases, J lost 2 bases, and 6 bases lay in between. Germline V CDR1 and CDR2: SGHKS, YYEKEE (reference sequence). The CDR3 is 14 amino acids. This CDR3 reads CASSLGQTYNEQFF. The CDR3 DNA reads TGTGCCAGCAGCTTGGGCCAGACCTACAATGAGCAGTTCTTC.

Only a few counts were recorded for this clonotype. The rearrangement uses TRBV11-1 and TRBJ2-5; D ambiguous. The CDR3 length is 16 residues. The germline V gene encodes CDR1 SGHAT and CDR2 FQDESV (reference sequence). V lost 2 bases and J 0 bases, leaving 13 bases between the germline ends. CDR3 loop: CASSLMTSAYQETQYF. The DNA for the CDR3 is TGTGCCAGCAGCTTAATGACATCGGCGTACCAAGAGACCCAGTACTTC.

This clonotype was found a few times. This rearrangement joins TRBV6-1 to TRBJ2-1; maybe TRBD2 (5 bases). CDR3 size: 14 residues. V lost 10 bases to trimming and J lost 0 bases, with 13 bases between them. Per the germline V gene, CDR1 is MNHNS and CDR2 is SASEGT. CDR3 protein: CATQGGFSYNEQFF. The CDR3 DNA follows: TGTGCCACCCAAGGAGGCTTCTCCTACAATGAGCAGTTCTTC.

Points on this clonotype: A read error may explain this, as a much larger clone is one base away. CDR3 DNA: TGTGCCAGCAGCCGGACTAGCGGGGACAATGAGCAGTTCTTC. The encoded protein is CASSRTSGDNEQFF. The chain recombines TRBV7-9 with TRBJ2-1, with TRBD2 matching 12 bases. The germline gives CDR1 SEHNR, CDR2 FQNEAQ (reference sequence). This CDR3 is built from 14 residues. V lost 5 bases, J lost 5 bases, and 1 base stayed unmatched.

The chain uses TRBV5-1 and TRBJ1-1; 10 positions match TRBD1. The CDR3 has 15 amino acids. Germline assignment: CDR1 SGHRS and CDR2 YFSETQ. J lost 6 bases, V lost 2 bases, and 7 bases had no gene match. Here the CDR3 DNA reads TGCGCCAGCAGCTTTTCACGGACAGGGGGGGCTGAAGCTTTCTTT. It yields the protein CASSFSRTGGAEAFF.

This clonotype was observed a few times. V usage is TRBV6-6 and J usage is TRBJ2-3; 7 positions match TRBD1. Germline V gene lookup returns CDR1 MNHNY and CDR2 SVGAGI (reference sequence). Germline trimming cut 2 bases from V and 7 bases from J; bases unmatched to any gene: 12. This CDR3 contains 16 residues. The CDR3, as DNA: TGTGCCAGCAGTTACCTTCCCGGACAGGTCGGAAATACGCAGTATTTT. Its translation is CASSYLPGQVGNTQYF.

The chain joins TRBV20-1 to TRBJ2-2; D gene unclear. V was cut by 4 bases and J by 1 base, with 13 bases left in between. In germline, CDR1 is DFQATT, CDR2 SNEGSKA (reference sequence). The CDR3 is made up of 15 amino acids. The CDR3 loop is CSAKPFPGNTGELFF. The CDR3, as DNA: TGCAGTGCTAAACCTTTCCCGGGGAACACCGGGGAGCTGTTTTTT.

V and J are TRBV12-3 or TRBV12-4 and TRBJ1-5, with D unclear. Trimming pared 7 bases from V and 1 base from J, leaving 11 bases between. This CDR3 is 14 amino acids long. In nucleotides, the CDR3 is TGTGCCAGCACTAGTAACTGGAGCAATCAGCCCCAGCATTTT. It yields the protein CASTSNWSNQPQHF.

This clonotype was picked up a small number of times. The V gene is TRBV6-6, the J gene TRBJ2-3; 7 nucleotides line up with TRBD2. There are 15 residues in the CDR3. V lost 2 bases, J lost 1 base, and 3 bases stayed unmatched. The germline gives CDR1 MNHNY, CDR2 SVGAGI (reference sequence). In DNA form, the CDR3 reads TGTGCCAGCAGTTACGAGCGGGGTGGCACAGATACGCAGTATTTT. Its protein is CASSYERGGTDTQYF.